This TCR beta chain derives from a study of control samples from healthy donors and cancer patients (dated by TCRdb to the early 2020s). The receptor library was made with the immunoSEQ multiplex PCR assay. TCRdb holds this immuneACCESS table with in-frame rearrangements only. Some clones are missing; in checked studies, unresolved V genes explain under half, and the rest has no known cause. The sample table contains under 150,000 clones; only one count was recorded for about nine tenths of them. The ten largest clones capture over 7.5% of the sample. A remark on this clone: Its recognized antigen is unknown. No clone much larger than this one lies a single base away; base qualities are absent.

Sequenced material: blood. The TCR originated in a man aged 40-49 years in good health.

The CDR3 in this case is CASSTQAMGLGNSPLHF. The bases are TGTGCCAGCAGCACACAGGCTATGGGGCTTGGTAATTCACCCCTCCACTTT. The rearrangement combines TRBV16 with TRBJ1-6; the D region possibly corresponds to TRBD1 (5 bases align). The CDR3 goes from the cysteine to the phenylalanine over 17 residues. CDR3 DNA is the only sequence kept; it has 51 bases, read in frame from the first base. Trimming removed 5 bases from V and 6 bases from J, leaving 20 bases between the germline ends. The CDR1 and CDR2 encoded by the germline V gene are KGHSY and FQNENV. Extended through the reference TRBV16 and TRBJ1-6 proteins, this CDR3 yields the full variable domain: GEEVAQTPKHLVRGEGQKAKLYCAPIKGHSYVFWYQQVLKNEFKFLISFQNENVFDETGMPKERFSAKCLPNSPCSLEIQATKLEDSAVYFCASSTQAMGLGNSPLHFGNGTRLTVT.